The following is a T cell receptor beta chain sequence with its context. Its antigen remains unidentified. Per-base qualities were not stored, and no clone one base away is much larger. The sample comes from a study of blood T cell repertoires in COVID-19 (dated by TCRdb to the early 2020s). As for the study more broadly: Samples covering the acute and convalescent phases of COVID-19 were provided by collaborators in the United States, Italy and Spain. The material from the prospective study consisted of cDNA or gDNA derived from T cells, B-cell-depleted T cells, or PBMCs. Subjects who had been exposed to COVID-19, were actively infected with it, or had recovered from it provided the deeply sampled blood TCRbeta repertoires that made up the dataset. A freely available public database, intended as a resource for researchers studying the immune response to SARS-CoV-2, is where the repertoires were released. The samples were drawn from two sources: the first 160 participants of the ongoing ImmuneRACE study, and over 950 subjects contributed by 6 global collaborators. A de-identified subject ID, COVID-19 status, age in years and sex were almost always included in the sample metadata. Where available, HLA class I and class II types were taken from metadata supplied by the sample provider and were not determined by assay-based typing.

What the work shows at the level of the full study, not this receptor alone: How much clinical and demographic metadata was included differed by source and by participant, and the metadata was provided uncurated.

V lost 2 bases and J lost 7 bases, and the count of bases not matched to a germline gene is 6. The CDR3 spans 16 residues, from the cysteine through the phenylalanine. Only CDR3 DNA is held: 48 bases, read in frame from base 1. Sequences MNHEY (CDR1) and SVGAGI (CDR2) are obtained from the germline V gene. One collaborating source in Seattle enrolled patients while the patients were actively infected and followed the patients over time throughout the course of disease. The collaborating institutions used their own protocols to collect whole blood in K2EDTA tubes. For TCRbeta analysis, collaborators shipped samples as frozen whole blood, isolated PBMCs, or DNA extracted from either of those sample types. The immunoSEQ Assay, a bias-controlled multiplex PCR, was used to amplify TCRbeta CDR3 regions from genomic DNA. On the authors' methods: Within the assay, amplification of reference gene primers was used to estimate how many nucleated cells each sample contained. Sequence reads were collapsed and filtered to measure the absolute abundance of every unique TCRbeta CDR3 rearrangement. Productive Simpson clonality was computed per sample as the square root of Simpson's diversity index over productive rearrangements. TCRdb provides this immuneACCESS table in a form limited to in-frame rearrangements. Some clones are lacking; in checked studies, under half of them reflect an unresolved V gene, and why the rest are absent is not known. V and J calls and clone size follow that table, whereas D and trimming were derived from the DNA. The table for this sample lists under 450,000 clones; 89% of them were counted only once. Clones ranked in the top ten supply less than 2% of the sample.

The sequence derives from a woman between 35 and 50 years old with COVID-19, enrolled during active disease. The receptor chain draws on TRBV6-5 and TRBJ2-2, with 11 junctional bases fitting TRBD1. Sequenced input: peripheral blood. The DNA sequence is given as TGTGCCAGCAGTTACGGTGGACAGGGGGCTGGCGGGGAGCTGTTTTTT. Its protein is CASSYGGQGAGGELFF.